The next 10 T cell receptor beta chains were all read from a single sample in a study of vaccination and CD4 T cells after COVID-19. The treatment is: roughly ten-day PBMC culture with coronavirus spike peptide pools or control peptides (ViraFEST assay). For these receptors, no antigen is known. The Oncomine TCR Beta short-read assay was applied to DNA of cultured CD4+ T cells. MiXCR, run by TCRdb on the PCR reads, gives a single entry per CDR3 protein. The data show roughly 14,000 distinct CDR3 sequences, less than 60% seen once. The sequencing here drew on cultured CD4+ T cells from blood, taken after SARS-CoV-2 vaccination. These receptors all stem from a human donor with COVID-19.

This clonotype occurred a few times. V is TRBV24-1 and J is TRBJ1-5; D is uncertain. V lost 3 bases to trimming and J lost 1 base, with 15 bases between them. This CDR3 is built from 17 residues. Germline values: CDR1 KGHDR, CDR2 SFDVKD. Here the CDR3 DNA reads TGTGCCACCAGTGATCCTGGCAGAACGTTAAGCAATCAGCCCCAGCATTTT. It is translated as CATSDPGRTLSNQPQHF.

This chain uses TRBV2 with TRBJ1-1, with 9 bases matching TRBD1. The J segment lost 0 bases and the V segment lost 6 bases, leaving 8 bases of the junction unmatched. This CDR3 is 16 amino acids long. Germline CDR1 reads SNHLY; CDR2 reads FYNNEI. CDR3 in amino acids: CASRPTGGQVNTEAFF. CDR3 bases: TGTGCCAGCAGGCCTACAGGGGGCCAAGTGAACACTGAAGCTTTCTTT.

The V call is TRBV20-1, the J call TRBJ1-3, with TRBD1 identical over 7 bases. This CDR3 is 14 amino acids long. Per germline, CDR1 DFQATT and CDR2 SNEGSKA (reference sequence). The trim removed 3 bases at V and 4 bases at J, leaving 6 bases unmatched. CDR3 sequence: CSASSGQLGNTIYF. CDR3 bases: TGCAGTGCTAGCTCGGGACAGCTAGGAAACACCATATATTTT.

CDR3 coding DNA: TGCGCCAGCAGCCCAACGGGGGGGAATAGCAATCAGCCCCAGCATTTT. Protein sequence: CASSPTGGNSNQPQHF. The J gene is TRBJ1-5, the V gene TRBV5-1; possibly TRBD1 for D (5 bases). The CDR3 covers 16 residues. The ends were cut back, 4 bases at V and 0 bases at J, with 14 bases in the middle. Germline-derived CDR1 and CDR2 are SGHRS and YFSETQ.

The rearrangement joins TRBV15 to TRBJ1-1, with D unclear. The CDR3 runs 15 residues. Trimming shortened V by 2 bases and J by 5 bases, and 15 bases separated the two germline ends. The germline V gene has CDR1 LNHNV and CDR2 YYDKDF (reference sequence). The CDR3 DNA is TGTGCCACCAGCAGACAACGGACGGTGGGAACTGAAGCTTTCTTT. This codes for CATSRQRTVGTEAFF.

The gene calls are TRBV2 and TRBJ2-5; 10 nucleotides match TRBD2. This CDR3 contains 19 residues. Trimming cost V 3 bases and J 7 bases; bases outside gene matches: 20. CDR1 SNHLY and CDR2 FYNNEI come from the germline V gene. The CDR3 sequence: CASSDADGGRTSGGRTQYF. CDR3 in DNA: TGTGCCAGCAGTGATGCAGATGGGGGAAGGACTAGCGGCGGTAGGACCCAGTACTTC. Complete variable domain (other parts from reference TRBV2 and TRBJ2-5): EPEVTQTPSHQVTQMGQEVILRCVPISNHLYFYWYRQILGQKVEFLVSFYNNEISEKSEIFDDQFSVERPDGSNFTLKIRSTKLEDSAMYFCASSDADGGRTSGGRTQYFGPGTRLLVL.

V gene TRBV7-2 combines with J gene TRBJ1-2, with D maybe TRBD1 (6 bases). This CDR3 region has 13 residues. With 5 bases removed from V and 4 bases from J, the gap between germline ends came to 11 bases. Looked up from germline, CDR1 is SGHTA and CDR2 is FQGNSA. The CDR3 region is CASSKQGTYGYTF. The CDR3 bases are TGTGCCAGCAGCAAACAGGGTACCTATGGCTACACCTTC.

This clonotype was seen only a few times. The rearrangement joins TRBV6-5 to TRBJ2-4, with a possible D match to TRBD1 (6 bases). This CDR3 contains 16 residues. Trimming stripped 0 bases from V and 6 bases from J, with 15 bases between. Germline CDR1 reads MNHEY; CDR2 reads SVGAGI. For the CDR3, the DNA is TGTGCCAGCAGTTACTCCCAGGGGCGCGCGGGAAACATTCAGTACTTC. This gives the protein CASSYSQGRAGNIQYF.

The gene calls are TRBV20-1 and TRBJ2-7; D gene uncertain. Germline loops: CDR1 DFQATT, CDR2 SNEGSKA (reference sequence). Trimming stripped 1 base from V and 6 bases from J, with 13 bases between. CDR3 size: 13 residues. The CDR3 spells CSARGPQGLEQYF. DNA for the CDR3: TGCAGTGCTAGAGGTCCACAAGGGCTCGAGCAGTACTTC.

This sequence joins TRBV6-2 or TRBV6-3 and TRBJ1-5, with D possibly matching TRBD1 (5 bases). The CDR3 extends over 14 amino acids. The germline V gene has CDR1 MNHEY and CDR2 SVGEGT. Trimming removed 6 bases at V and 4 bases at J, with 13 bases between. The CDR3 spells CASSKTAENQPQHF. CDR3 coding DNA: TGTGCCAGCAGCAAGACAGCCGAGAATCAGCCCCAGCATTTT.